The source of this T cell receptor (beta chain) is a study of CD8 T cells in ankylosing spondylitis. Study-level results: Seemingly distinctive of ankylosing spondylitis blood was a TCR beta motif formed by eight highly homologous variants.

This clonotype was detected ten times or more. Its antigen is still unknown. V shed 0 bases, J shed 9 bases, and the junction held 7 bases outside the gene matches. The CDR3 has 16 residues. Germline CDR1 is LNHNV and CDR2 is YYDKDF (reference sequence). TCRdb recomputed calls from the 5' RACE reads with MiXCR, one row per CDR3 protein. The sample contains about 500,000 distinct CDR3 sequences, roughly 5.3% of which appear only once. Sequenced material: blood, either unsorted or a sorted T cell fraction (not recorded which). This sequence joins TRBV15 and TRBJ1-6, with 8 bases that match TRBD1. The sequence was collected from a male donor with ankylosing spondylitis. The CDR3 region is CATSRDIGQGSSPLHF. The DNA for the CDR3 is TGTGCCACCAGCAGAGATATTGGACAGGGTAGTTCACCCCTCCACTTT.